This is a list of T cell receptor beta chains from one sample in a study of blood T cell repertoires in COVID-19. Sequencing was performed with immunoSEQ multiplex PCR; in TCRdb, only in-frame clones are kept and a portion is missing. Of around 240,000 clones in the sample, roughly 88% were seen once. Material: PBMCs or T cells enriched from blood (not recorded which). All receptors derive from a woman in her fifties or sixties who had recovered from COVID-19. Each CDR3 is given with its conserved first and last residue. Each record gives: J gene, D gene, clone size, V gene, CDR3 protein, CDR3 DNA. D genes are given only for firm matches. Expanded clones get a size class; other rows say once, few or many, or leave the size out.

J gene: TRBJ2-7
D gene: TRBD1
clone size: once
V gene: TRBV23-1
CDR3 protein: CASSQSGQALSYEQYF
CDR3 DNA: TGCGCCAGCAGTCAATCGGGACAGGCCCTCTCCTACGAGCAGTACTTC

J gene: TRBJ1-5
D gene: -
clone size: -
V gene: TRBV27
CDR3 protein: CASSLGTLSNQPQHF
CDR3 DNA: TGTGCCAGCAGTTTAGGGACACTTAGCAATCAGCCCCAGCATTTT

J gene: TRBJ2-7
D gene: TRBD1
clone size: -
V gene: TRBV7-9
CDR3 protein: CASSPRDRGFRYEQYF
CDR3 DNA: TGTGCCAGCAGCCCACGGGACAGGGGGTTCCGATACGAGCAGTACTTC

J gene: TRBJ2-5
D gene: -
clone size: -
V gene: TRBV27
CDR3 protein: CASTPRLGGSGEETQYF
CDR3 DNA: TGTGCCAGCACCCCGAGGTTGGGGGGAAGTGGGGAAGAGACCCAGTACTTC

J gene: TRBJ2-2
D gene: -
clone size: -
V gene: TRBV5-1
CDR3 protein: CASSLAEAGTGELFF
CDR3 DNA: TGCGCCAGCAGCTTAGCGGAGGCCGGCACCGGGGAGCTGTTTTTT

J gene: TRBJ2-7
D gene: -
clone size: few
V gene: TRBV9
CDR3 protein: CASSVVPGPGYEQYF
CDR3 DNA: TGTGCCAGCAGCGTAGTCCCTGGGCCAGGATACGAGCAGTACTTC

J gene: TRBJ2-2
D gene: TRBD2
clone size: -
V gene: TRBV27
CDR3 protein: CASSFGRVGRYGIGELFF
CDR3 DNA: TGTGCCAGCAGTTTCGGGCGGGTCGGGAGGTATGGGATCGGGGAGCTGTTTTTT

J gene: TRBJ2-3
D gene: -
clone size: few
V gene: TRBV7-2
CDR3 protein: CASSSHSLDYYKTDTQYF
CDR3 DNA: TGTGCCAGCAGCTCTCATTCTCTCGACTACTACAAAACAGATACGCAGTATTTT

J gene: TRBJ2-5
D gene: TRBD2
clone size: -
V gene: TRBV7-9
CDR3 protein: CATGTSGSRVTQYF
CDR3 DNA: TGTGCCACCGGGACTAGCGGGAGTCGGGTGACCCAGTACTTC

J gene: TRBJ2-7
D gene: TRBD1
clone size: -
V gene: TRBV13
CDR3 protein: CASSPGPGQGHSYEQYF
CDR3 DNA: TGTGCCAGCAGCCCCGGGCCGGGACAGGGACACTCCTACGAGCAGTACTTC

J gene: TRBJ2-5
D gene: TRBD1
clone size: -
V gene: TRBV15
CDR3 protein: CATSRAGGRETQYF
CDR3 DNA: TGTGCCACCAGCAGGGCAGGGGGCCGGGAGACCCAGTACTTC

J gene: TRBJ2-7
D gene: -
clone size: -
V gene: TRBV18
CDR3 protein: CASSTAQPTRLWEQYF
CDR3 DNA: TGTGCCAGCTCGACCGCCCAACCGACACGATTGTGGGAGCAGTACTTC

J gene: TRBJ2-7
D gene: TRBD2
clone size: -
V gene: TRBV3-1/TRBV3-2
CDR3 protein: CASSFGTSGSMYEQYF
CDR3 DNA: TGTGCCAGCAGCTTCGGGACTAGCGGGAGTATGTACGAGCAGTACTTC

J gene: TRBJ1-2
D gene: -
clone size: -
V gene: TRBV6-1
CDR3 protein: CASSEVSYYGYTF
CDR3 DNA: TGTGCCAGCAGTGAAGTTTCGTATTATGGCTACACCTTC

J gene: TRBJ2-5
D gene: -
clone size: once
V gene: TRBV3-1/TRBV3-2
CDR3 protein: CASSQDRLLQETQYF
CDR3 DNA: TGTGCCAGCAGCCAAGATCGACTCCTCCAAGAGACCCAGTACTTC

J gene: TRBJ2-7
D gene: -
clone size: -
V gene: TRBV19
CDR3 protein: CASSILAGVNYEQYF
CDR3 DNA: TGTGCCAGTAGTATCCTGGCGGGTGTCAACTACGAGCAGTACTTC

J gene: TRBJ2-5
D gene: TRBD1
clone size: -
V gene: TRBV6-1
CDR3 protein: CASSWTGPQETQYF
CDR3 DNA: TGTGCCAGCAGTTGGACAGGGCCACAAGAGACCCAGTACTTC

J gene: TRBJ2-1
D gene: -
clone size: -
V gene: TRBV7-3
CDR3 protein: CASSLNTNEQFF
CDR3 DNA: TGTGCCAGCAGCTTAAACACGAATGAGCAGTTCTTC

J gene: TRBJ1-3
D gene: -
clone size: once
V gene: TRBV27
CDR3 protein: CASSFSGDGNTIYF
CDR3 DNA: TGTGCCAGCAGTTTCTCGGGGGACGGAAACACCATATATTTT

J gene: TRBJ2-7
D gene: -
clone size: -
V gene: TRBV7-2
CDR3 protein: CASSFERLSYEQYF
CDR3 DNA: TGTGCCAGCAGCTTCGAGAGACTTTCCTACGAGCAGTACTTC

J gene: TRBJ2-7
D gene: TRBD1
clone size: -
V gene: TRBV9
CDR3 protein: CASSVEGARIAEQYF
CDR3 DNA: TGTGCCAGCAGCGTAGAGGGGGCGAGGATTGCCGAGCAGTACTTC

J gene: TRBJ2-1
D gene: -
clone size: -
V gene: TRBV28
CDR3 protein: CASSLGQGLYNEQFF
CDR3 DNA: TGTGCCAGCAGTTTGGGGCAGGGGCTCTACAATGAGCAGTTCTTC

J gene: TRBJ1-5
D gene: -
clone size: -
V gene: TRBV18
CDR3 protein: CASSNYSNQPQHF
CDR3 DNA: TGTGCCAGCTCAAACTATAGCAATCAGCCCCAGCATTTT

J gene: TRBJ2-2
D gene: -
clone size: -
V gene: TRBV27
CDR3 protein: CASSSRTVTGELFF
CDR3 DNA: TGTGCCAGCAGTTCTCGGACAGTTACCGGGGAGCTGTTTTTT

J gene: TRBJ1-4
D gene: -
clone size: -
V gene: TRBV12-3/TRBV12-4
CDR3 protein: CASSLQGREKLFF
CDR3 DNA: TGTGCCAGCAGTCTTCAGGGTCGGGAAAAACTGTTTTTT

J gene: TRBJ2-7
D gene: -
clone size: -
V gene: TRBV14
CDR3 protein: CASSDQDYEQYF
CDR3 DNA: TGTGCCAGCAGCGATCAGGACTACGAGCAGTACTTC

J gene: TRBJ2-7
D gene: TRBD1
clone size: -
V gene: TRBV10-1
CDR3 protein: CANNRDRVIIGQYF
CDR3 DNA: TGCGCCAACAACCGGGACAGGGTAATTATTGGGCAGTACTTC

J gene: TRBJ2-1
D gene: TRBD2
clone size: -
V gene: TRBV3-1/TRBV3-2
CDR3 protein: CASSQASGRNHEQFF
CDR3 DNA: TGTGCCAGCAGCCAAGCTAGCGGGAGGAACCATGAGCAGTTCTTC

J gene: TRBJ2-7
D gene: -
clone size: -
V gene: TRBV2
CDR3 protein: CASSESSNGGVEQYF
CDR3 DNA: TGTGCCAGCAGTGAATCCTCGAATGGAGGAGTCGAGCAGTACTTC

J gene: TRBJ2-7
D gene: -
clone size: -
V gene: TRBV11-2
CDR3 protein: CASTPRGGSYEQYF
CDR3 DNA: TGTGCCAGCACCCCCCGAGGAGGGAGCTACGAGCAGTACTTC

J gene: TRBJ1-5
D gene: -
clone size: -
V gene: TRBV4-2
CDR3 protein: CASSQDDRLQPQHF
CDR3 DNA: TGTGCCAGCAGCCAAGATGACAGACTTCAGCCCCAGCATTTT

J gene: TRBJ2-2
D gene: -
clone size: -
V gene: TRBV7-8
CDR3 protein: CASSFQVDTGELFF
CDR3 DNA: TGTGCCAGCAGCTTTCAGGTAGACACCGGGGAGCTGTTTTTT

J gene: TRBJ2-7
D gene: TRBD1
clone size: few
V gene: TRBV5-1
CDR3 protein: CASSLLPRTGLTYEQYF
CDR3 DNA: TGCGCCAGCAGCTTGCTTCCTAGGACAGGGTTAACCTACGAGCAGTACTTC

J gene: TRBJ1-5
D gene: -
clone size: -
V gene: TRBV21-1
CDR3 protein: CAGGGRGQPQHF
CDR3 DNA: TGTGCCGGGGGGGGGCGCGGTCAGCCCCAGCATTTT

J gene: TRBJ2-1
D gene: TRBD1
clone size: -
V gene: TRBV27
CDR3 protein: CASSFPTGGRFGSYNEQFF
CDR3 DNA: TGTGCCAGCAGTTTCCCGACAGGGGGCCGGTTTGGGTCCTACAATGAGCAGTTCTTC

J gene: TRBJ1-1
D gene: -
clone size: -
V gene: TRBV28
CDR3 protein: CASSLDPGVEAFF
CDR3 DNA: TGTGCCAGCAGTTTAGATCCAGGGGTTGAAGCTTTCTTT

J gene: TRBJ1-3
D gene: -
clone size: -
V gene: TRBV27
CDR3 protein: CASSLSGIWSSGNTIYF
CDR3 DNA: TGTGCCAGCAGTTTATCCGGTATTTGGTCGTCTGGAAACACCATATATTTT

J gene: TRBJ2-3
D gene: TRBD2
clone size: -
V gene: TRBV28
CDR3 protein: CASSPGTSGTDTQYF
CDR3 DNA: TGTGCCAGCAGTCCCGGGACTAGCGGCACAGATACGCAGTATTTT

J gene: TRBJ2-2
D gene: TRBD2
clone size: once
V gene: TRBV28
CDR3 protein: CASSGSGGGAGELFF
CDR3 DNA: TGTGCCAGCAGTGGCTCGGGGGGTGGGGCCGGGGAGCTGTTTTTT

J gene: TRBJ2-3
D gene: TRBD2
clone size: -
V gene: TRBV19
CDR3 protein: CASSPLAGTGDTQYF
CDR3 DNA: TGTGCCAGTAGTCCCCTAGCGGGGACGGGAGATACGCAGTATTTT

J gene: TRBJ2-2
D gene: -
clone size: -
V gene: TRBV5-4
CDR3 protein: CASSLGNQGNTGELFF
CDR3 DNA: TGTGCCAGCAGCTTGGGAAACCAGGGGAACACCGGGGAGCTGTTTTTT

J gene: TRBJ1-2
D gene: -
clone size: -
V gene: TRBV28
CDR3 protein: CASTMTGHYGYTF
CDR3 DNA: TGTGCCAGCACTATGACAGGACACTATGGCTACACCTTC

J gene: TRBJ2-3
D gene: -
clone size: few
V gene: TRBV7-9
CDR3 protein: CASSPYIGRDTQYF
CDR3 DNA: TGTGCCAGCAGCCCGTATATAGGGAGAGATACGCAGTATTTT

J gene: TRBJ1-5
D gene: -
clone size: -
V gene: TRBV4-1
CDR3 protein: CASSQFQGVHQPQHF
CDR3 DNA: TGCGCCAGCAGCCAGTTCCAGGGTGTACATCAGCCCCAGCATTTT

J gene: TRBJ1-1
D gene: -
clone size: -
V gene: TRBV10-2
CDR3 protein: CASGSEVFQMAFF
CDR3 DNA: TGCGCCAGCGGCTCGGAGGTTTTTCAAATGGCTTTCTTT

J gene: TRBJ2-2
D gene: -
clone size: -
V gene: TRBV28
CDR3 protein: CASSLGLYNTGELFF
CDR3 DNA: TGTGCCAGCAGTTTAGGCCTTTACAACACCGGGGAGCTGTTTTTT

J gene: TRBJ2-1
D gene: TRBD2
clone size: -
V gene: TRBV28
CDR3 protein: CASSVPFGSGGDHEQFF
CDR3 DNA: TGTGCCAGCAGCGTTCCTTTCGGTAGCGGGGGCGACCATGAGCAGTTCTTC

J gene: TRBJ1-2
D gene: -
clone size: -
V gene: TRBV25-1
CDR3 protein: CASSGPDRKNNYGYTF
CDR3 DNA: TGTGCCAGCAGTGGCCCGGACAGAAAAAATAACTATGGCTACACCTTC

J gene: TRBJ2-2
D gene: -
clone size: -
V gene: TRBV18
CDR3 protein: CASSPLRTGELFF
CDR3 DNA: TGTGCCAGCTCACCACTCCGGACCGGGGAGCTGTTTTTT

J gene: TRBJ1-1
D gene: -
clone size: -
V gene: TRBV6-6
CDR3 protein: CASTKGGTEAFF
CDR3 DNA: TGTGCCAGCACTAAAGGCGGCACTGAAGCTTTCTTT

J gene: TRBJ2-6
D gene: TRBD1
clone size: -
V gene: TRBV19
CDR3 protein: CASRAGQGNSGANVLTF
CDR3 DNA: TGTGCCAGTAGGGCGGGACAGGGTAACTCTGGGGCCAACGTCCTGACTTTC

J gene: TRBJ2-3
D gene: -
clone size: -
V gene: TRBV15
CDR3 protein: CATSRGSSTDTQYF
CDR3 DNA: TGTGCCACCAGCAGAGGTTCTAGCACAGATACGCAGTATTTT

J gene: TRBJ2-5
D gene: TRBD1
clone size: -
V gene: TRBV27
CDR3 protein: CASSLRGLGETQYF
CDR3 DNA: TGTGCCAGCAGTTTAAGGGGGCTGGGGGAGACCCAGTACTTC

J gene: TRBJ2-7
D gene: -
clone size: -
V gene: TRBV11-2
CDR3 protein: CASSGESYEQYF
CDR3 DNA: TGTGCCAGCAGCGGGGAGTCCTACGAGCAGTACTTC

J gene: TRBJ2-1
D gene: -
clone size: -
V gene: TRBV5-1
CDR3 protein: CASSLGRVLLDEQFF
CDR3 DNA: TGCGCCAGCAGCTTGGGCAGGGTATTATTGGATGAGCAGTTCTTC

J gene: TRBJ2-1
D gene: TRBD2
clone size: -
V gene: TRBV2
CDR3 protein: CASSAAGLGNNEQFF
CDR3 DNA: TGTGCCAGCAGTGCCGCGGGACTAGGGAACAATGAGCAGTTCTTC

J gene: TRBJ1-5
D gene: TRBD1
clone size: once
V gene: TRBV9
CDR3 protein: CASSPTGTDDQPQHF
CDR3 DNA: TGTGCCAGCAGCCCAACTGGGACAGACGATCAGCCCCAGCATTTT